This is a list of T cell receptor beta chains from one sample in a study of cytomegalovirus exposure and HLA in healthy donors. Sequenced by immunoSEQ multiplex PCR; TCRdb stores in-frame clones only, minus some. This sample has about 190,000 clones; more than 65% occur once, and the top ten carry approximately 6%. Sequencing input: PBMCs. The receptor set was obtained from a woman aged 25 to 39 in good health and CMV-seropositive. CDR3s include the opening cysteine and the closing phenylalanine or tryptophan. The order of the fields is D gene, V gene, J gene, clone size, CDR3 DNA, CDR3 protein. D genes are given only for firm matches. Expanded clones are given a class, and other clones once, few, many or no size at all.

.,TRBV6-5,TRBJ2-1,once,TGTGCCAGCACCCGAGGGGGTAAAGAAAATGAGCAGTTCTTC,CASTRGGKENEQFF
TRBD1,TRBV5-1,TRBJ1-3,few,TGCGCCAGCAGCACCGGGACAGGGTGGTCCGGAAACACCATATATTTT,CASSTGTGWSGNTIYF
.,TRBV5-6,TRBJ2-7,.,TGTGCCAGCAGCTTGGAGAGTTTTGGTACCTACGAGCAGTACTTC,CASSLESFGTYEQYF
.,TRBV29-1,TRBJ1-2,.,TGCAGCGTAGGGGCCATTAACTATGGCTACACCTTC,CSVGAINYGYTF
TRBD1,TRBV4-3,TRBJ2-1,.,TGCGCCAGCAGCCGTAGGGACAGGGGACCCAATGAGCAGTTCTTC,CASSRRDRGPNEQFF
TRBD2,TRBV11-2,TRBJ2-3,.,TGTGCCAGCAGCTTGGGATCGCGGGAGCCCGCAGATACGCAGTATTTT,CASSLGSREPADTQYF
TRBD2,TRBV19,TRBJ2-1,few,TGTGCCAGTAGTACCGGGACTAGCGGGAGGGTCAATGAGCAGTTCTTC,CASSTGTSGRVNEQFF
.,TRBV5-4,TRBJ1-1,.,TGTGCCAGCAGCTCCTCATTGGGGGGTAGAGAGAAAGCTTTCTTT,CASSSSLGGREKAFF
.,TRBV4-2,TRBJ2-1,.,TGTGCCAGCAGCCAGACACCAGGCTCCTACAATGAGCAGTTCTTC,CASSQTPGSYNEQFF
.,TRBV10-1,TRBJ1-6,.,TGCGCCAGCAGCTCCATCGGAGGATCGGCTCCCCTCCACTTT,CASSSIGGSAPLHF
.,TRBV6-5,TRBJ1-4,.,TGTGCCAGCAGTTACCGAATTGGGGGGAAACTGTTTTTT,CASSYRIGGKLFF
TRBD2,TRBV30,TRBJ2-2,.,TGTGCCTGGAGTGTAGCCCGGACTAGCGGGGGGGCCGGCTATAACACCGGGGAGCTGTTTTTT,CAWSVARTSGGAGYNTGELFF
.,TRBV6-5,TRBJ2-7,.,TGTGCCAGCAGTCCACCGACAGGATACGAGCAGTACTTC,CASSPPTGYEQYF
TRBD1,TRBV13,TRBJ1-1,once,TGTGCCAGCAGCGCCGGGACAGCGATGGGGGAAGCTTTCTTT,CASSAGTAMGEAFF
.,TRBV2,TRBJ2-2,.,TGTGCCAGCAGGGGCGCTTGGGGCTCGAACACCGGGGAGCTGTTTTTT,CASRGAWGSNTGELFF
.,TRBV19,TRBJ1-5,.,TGTGCCAGTAGCGCAGGGAATTTGTACAATCAGCCCCAGCATTTT,CASSAGNLYNQPQHF
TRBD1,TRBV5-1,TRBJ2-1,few,TGCGCCAGCAGCTTGGAGGGGGCACTCCAGGGGATGGGGTACTCCTACAATGAGCAGTTCTTC,CASSLEGALQGMGYSYNEQFF
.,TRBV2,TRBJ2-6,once,TGTGCCAGGCAAGACAGTCCTAGCTCTGGGGCCAACGTCCTGACTTTC,CARQDSPSSGANVLTF
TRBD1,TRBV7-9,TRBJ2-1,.,TGTGCCAGCAGCTTAGAAGGGACAGACAAATTCTTC,CASSLEGTDKFF
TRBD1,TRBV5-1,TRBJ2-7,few,TGCGCCAGCAGCCTAGACAGGGCCCCGTACGAGCAGTACTTC,CASSLDRAPYEQYF
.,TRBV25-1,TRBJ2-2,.,TGTGCCAGCAAGCCCGAGGCCGGGGAGCTGTTTTTT,CASKPEAGELFF
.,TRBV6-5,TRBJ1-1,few,TGTGCCAGCAGCCACTCAGGGAGGGGATTTGAAGCTTTCTTT,CASSHSGRGFEAFF
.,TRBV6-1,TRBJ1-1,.,TGTGCCAGCAGTGAGACCGGGGGGAACACTGAAGCTTTCTTT,CASSETGGNTEAFF
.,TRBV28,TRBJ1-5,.,TGTGCCAGCAGCCAAAGACAGGCCACCCTCAATCAGCCCCAGCATTTT,CASSQRQATLNQPQHF
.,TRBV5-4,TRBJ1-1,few,TGTGCCAGCAGCTTGGATCAGAGGACTGAAGCTTTCTTT,CASSLDQRTEAFF